This T cell receptor beta chain was identified in a study of metastatic and nonmetastatic thyroid tumors. No patient received treatment before thyroid surgery. This clone was seen a few times. In germline, CDR1 is MRHNA, CDR2 SNTAGT. The CDR3 consists of 17 residues. Trimming took 4 bases from V and 7 from J; bases not matched to a gene: 12. TCRdb recomputed clones from the PCR reads via MiXCR. This sample has some 30,000 clones, with approximately 29% found just once. V gene TRBV6-4 combines with J gene TRBJ2-1; 11 positions agree with TRBD2. Material: blood. This sequence was found in a female donor with papillary thyroid cancer or a benign thyroid nodule (not recorded which). Some clones in this sample may be carry-over from other donors' samples. Here the CDR3 reads CASSAAGTSGYVNEQFF. The CDR3 nucleotides read TGTGCCAGCAGTGCCGCCGGGACTAGCGGCTACGTAAATGAGCAGTTCTTC.